Each of the 7 T cell receptor beta chains below was sequenced from the same sample in a study of blood T cells in healthy people across ages. Through a sample-barcoded 5' primer and a J-beta primer mix, a second PCR was run for roughly 7 to 12 cycles. Using its own MiXCR run on the 5' RACE reads, TCRdb lists one record per CDR3 protein. The sample gives 700,000 to 950,000 distinct CDR3 sequences, about three fifths of which show up once; over 20% is in the top ten. Sequenced sample: blood. These TCRs come from a man under 40 in good health.

V usage is TRBV28 and J usage is TRBJ2-5, with TRBD2 matching 10 bases. Germline CDR1 is MDHEN and CDR2 is SYDVKM. The CDR3 loop spans 12 amino acids. J lost 5 bases, V lost 8 bases, and 2 bases had no gene match. The CDR3 sequence is CASLAGEETQYF. In DNA, the CDR3 is TGTGCCAGCCTAGCGGGAGAGGAGACCCAGTACTTC.

In nucleotides, the CDR3 is TGTGCCAGCAGCTTTGACAGGGCAAAAGGAGGCTACACCTTC. Its protein product is CASSFDRAKGGYTF. The V gene is TRBV7-9, the J gene TRBJ1-2; 7 positions agree with TRBD1. The V gene's germline CDR1 is SEHNR and CDR2 FQNEAQ (reference sequence). The CDR3 runs to 14 residues. V trimming: 3 bases; J trimming: 8 bases; junction bases outside the gene matches: 9.

The chain is built from TRBV14 and TRBJ1-2; 12 bases map to TRBD1. With 6 bases clipped from V and 3 bases from J, the junction kept 17 bases outside the gene matches. CDR3 size: 19 residues. CDR1 SGHDN and CDR2 FVKESK come from the germline V gene. The CDR3 is CASSPLASGTGGADYGYTF. Written as DNA, the CDR3 is TGTGCCAGCAGTCCTCTCGCGTCGGGGACAGGGGGCGCTGACTATGGCTACACCTTC.

The chain recombines TRBV4-2 with TRBJ2-5; D is perhaps TRBD1 (7 bases). This CDR3 comprises 16 residues. Germline CDR1 reads LGHNA; CDR2 reads YNFKEQ. V was trimmed by 5 bases and J by 2 bases, leaving 18 bases between them. The CDR3 DNA reads as TGTGCCAGCAGCTTTCCTACACAGGGGACTCAAGAGACCCAGTACTTC. As protein: CASSFPTQGTQETQYF.

Of note for this clonotype: This sequence may be a read error, since a much larger clone differs from it by one base. V usage is TRBV7-8 and J usage is TRBJ1-1, with a tentative D call TRBD1 (5 bases). The germline V gene encodes CDR1 SGHVS and CDR2 FQNEAQ. CDR3 length: 15 residues. Trimming shortened V by 0 bases and J by 1 base, and 9 bases separated the two germline ends. CDR3 sequence (DNA): TGTGCCAGCAGCTTAGCGGGACTGACGAACACTGAAGCTTTCTTT. Translation: CASSLAGLTNTEAFF.

This clonotype was counted a few times. The genes are TRBV4-3 and TRBJ2-4; no reliable D call. Germline assignment: CDR1 LGHNA and CDR2 YSLEER. Trimming took off 6 bases at V and 3 bases at J, with 27 bases between the two ends. The CDR3 covers 19 residues. This CDR3 is CASRLFQQAIPGVKNIQYF. In nucleotides, the CDR3 is TGCGCCAGCAGGCTATTCCAGCAGGCTATTCCCGGAGTCAAAAACATTCAGTACTTC.

V is TRBV20-1 and J is TRBJ2-7; D is ambiguous. The length of the CDR3 is 11 residues. Germline values: CDR1 DFQATT, CDR2 SNEGSKA (reference sequence). Written as DNA, the CDR3 is TGCAGCGCCCGGGCCTCCTACGAGCAGTACTTC. Amino acid sequence: CSARASYEQYF.